The clone carrying this T cell receptor beta chain has a handful of counts. This sample stems from a study of blood T cells in healthy people across ages. Deletions cut 5 bases from V and 4 bases from J, with 9 bases between. The CDR3 is 12 residues long. CDR1 and CDR2 (germline): SGHTA, FQGNSA. Together with a sample-barcoded 5' primer, a J-beta primer mix was included in a second PCR lasting roughly 6 to 12 cycles. In TCRdb, the 5' RACE reads were re-called with MiXCR into one record per CDR3 protein. The data contain roughly 1.9 million distinct CDR3 sequences, about 39% of them singletons. The clonotype was recovered from a human donor in good health. Sequencing input: blood. The chain employs TRBV7-2 and TRBJ2-7; D ambiguous. This chain's CDR3 is CASSPPQYEQYF. CDR3 nucleotides: TGTGCCAGCAGCCCCCCGCAATACGAGCAGTACTTC.